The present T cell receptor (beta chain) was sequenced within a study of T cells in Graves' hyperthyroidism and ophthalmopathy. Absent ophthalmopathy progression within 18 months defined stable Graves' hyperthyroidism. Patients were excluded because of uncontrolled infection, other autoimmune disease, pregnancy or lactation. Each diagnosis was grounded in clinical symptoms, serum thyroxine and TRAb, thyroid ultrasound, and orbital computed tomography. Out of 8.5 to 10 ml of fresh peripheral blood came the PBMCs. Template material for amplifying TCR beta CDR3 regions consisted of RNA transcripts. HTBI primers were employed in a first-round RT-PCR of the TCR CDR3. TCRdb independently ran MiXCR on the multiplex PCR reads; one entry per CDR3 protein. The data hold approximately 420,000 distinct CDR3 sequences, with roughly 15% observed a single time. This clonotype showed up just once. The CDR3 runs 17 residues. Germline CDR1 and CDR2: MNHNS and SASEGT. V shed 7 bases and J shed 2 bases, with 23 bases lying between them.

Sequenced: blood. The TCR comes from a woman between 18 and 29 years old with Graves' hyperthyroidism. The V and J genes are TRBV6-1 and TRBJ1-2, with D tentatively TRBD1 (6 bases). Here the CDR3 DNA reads TGTGCCAGCATCTCCGCGGGGGGCAAGAGGTCCAACTATGGCTACACCTTC. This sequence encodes CASISAGGKRSNYGYTF.